Each of the 4 T cell receptor beta chains below was sequenced from the same sample in a study of identical twins. Each CDR3 protein is one row after TCRdb ran MiXCR on the 5' RACE reads. The table includes about 900,000 distinct CDR3 sequences, roughly an eighth detected once. Separately, the same data were catalogued under a study of yellow fever vaccine responses in identical twins.

Source material: PBMCs. These receptors originate from a woman between 18 and 29 years old in good health.

The chain combines TRBV7-2 with TRBJ2-7; D may be TRBD1 or TRBD2 (5 bases each). The V end lost 2 bases, the J end lost 1 base, and 15 bases lay between the germline ends. The CDR3 length is 16 residues. CDR1 is SGHTA and CDR2 is FQGNSA in the germline V gene. The CDR3 spells CASSLLGTGTSYEQYF. CDR3 coding DNA: TGTGCCAGCAGCTTATTAGGGACGGGAACTTCCTACGAGCAGTACTTC.

This clonotype occurred many times. The rearrangement links TRBV5-1 to TRBJ1-4; D remains ambiguous. This CDR3 contains 15 residues. Trimming stripped 4 bases from V and 0 bases from J, with 10 bases between. The germline V gene encodes CDR1 SGHRS and CDR2 YFSETQ. This CDR3 reads CASSPWSATNEKLFF. DNA for the CDR3: TGCGCCAGCAGCCCATGGAGCGCAACTAATGAAAAACTGTTTTTT. Drawing the rest from reference TRBV5-1 and TRBJ1-4, the complete variable domain is KAGVTQTPRYLIKTRGQQVTLSCSPISGHRSVSWYQQTPGQGLQFLFEYFSETQRNKGNFPGRFSGRQFSNSRSEMNVSTLELGDSALYLCASSPWSATNEKLFFGSGTQLSVL.

The gene calls are TRBV7-2 and TRBJ2-5; possibly TRBD1 or TRBD2 for D (6 bases each). Between the trimmed V and J ends, which lost 3 bases and 9 bases, there was a span of 20 bases. CDR3 length: 15 amino acids. Germline V gene data show CDR1 as SGHTA and CDR2 as FQGNSA. In DNA form, the CDR3 reads TGTGCCAGCAGCTTGGGGGGACACGGGTACATTGCCCAGTACTTC. Translation gives CASSLGGHGYIAQYF.

This clonotype was counted between two and nine times. The chain recombines TRBV20-1 with TRBJ2-5; 7 bases agree with TRBD2. The germline V gene has CDR1 DFQATT and CDR2 SNEGSKA (reference sequence). CDR3 length equals 14 residues. CDR3 bases: TGCAGACCCTGGGGGGGAGGACCACAAGAGACCCAGTACTTC. Encoded protein: CRPWGGGPQETQYF.